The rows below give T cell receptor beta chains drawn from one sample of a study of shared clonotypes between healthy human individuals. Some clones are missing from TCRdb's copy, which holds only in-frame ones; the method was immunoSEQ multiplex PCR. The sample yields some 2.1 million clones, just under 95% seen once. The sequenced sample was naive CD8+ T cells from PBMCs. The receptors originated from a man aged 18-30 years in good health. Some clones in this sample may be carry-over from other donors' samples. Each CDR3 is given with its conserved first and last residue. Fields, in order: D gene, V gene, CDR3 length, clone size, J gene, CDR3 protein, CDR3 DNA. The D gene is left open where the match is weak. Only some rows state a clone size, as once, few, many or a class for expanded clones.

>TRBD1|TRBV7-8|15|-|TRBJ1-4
CASSQPGQGAEKLFF
TGTGCCAGCAGCCAACCGGGACAGGGGGCTGAAAAACTGTTTTTT
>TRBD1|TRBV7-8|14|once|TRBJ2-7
CASSPGQVGYEQYF
TGTGCCAGCAGCCCGGGACAGGTCGGCTACGAGCAGTACTTC
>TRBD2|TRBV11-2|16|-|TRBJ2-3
CASSLVAAGVVDTQYF
TGTGCCAGCAGCTTAGTCGCAGCGGGAGTGGTAGATACGCAGTATTTT
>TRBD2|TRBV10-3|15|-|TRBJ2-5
CAISSGTRDRGTQYF
TGTGCCATCAGTTCGGGGACTAGGGATCGAGGGACCCAGTACTTC
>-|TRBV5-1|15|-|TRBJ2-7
CASSLDLHPTYEQYF
TGCGCCAGCAGCTTGGATCTCCATCCTACCTACGAGCAGTACTTC
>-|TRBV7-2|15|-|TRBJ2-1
CASSLAPWGGNEQFF
TGTGCCAGCAGCTTAGCTCCTTGGGGTGGGAATGAGCAGTTCTTC
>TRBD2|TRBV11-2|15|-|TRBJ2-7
CASSGVSGSSYEQYF
TGTGCCAGCAGCGGTGTCAGCGGGAGTTCCTACGAGCAGTACTTC
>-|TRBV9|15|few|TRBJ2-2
CASSVGVGINGELFF
TGTGCCAGCAGCGTAGGAGTAGGGATTAACGGGGAGCTGTTTTTT
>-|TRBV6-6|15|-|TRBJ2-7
CASSHDRLFSYEQYF
TGTGCCAGCAGTCACGACAGGTTATTCTCCTACGAGCAGTACTTC
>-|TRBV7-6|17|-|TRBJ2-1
CASSFDVQGGSYNEQFF
TGTGCCAGCAGCTTTGATGTGCAGGGAGGCTCCTACAATGAGCAGTTCTTC
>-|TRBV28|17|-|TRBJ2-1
CASSPRRVPAVNNEQFF
TGTGCCAGCAGCCCCCGAAGGGTCCCCGCGGTGAACAATGAGCAGTTCTTC
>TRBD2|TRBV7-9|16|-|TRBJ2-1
CASSLGDSGSYNEQFF
TGTGCCAGCAGCTTAGGGGATAGCGGGAGCTACAATGAGCAGTTCTTC
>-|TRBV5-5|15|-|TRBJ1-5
CASSWDIHSNQPQHF
TGTGCCAGCAGTTGGGACATCCATAGCAATCAGCCCCAGCATTTT
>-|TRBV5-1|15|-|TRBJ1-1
CASSWGRAYDTEAFF
TGCGCCAGCAGCTGGGGGAGGGCCTACGACACTGAAGCTTTCTTT
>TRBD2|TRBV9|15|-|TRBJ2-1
CASTAWGTKNNEQFF
TGTGCCAGCACCGCCTGGGGGACTAAGAACAATGAGCAGTTCTTC
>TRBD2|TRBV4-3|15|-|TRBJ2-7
CASSQGLAGSYEQYF
TGCGCCAGCAGCCAAGGACTAGCGGGATCCTACGAGCAGTACTTC
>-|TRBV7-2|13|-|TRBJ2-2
CASRDGWTGELFF
TGTGCCAGCAGAGACGGCTGGACTGGGGAGCTGTTTTTT
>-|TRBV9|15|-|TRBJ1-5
CASSVVGAGGRPQHF
TGTGCCAGCAGCGTAGTGGGAGCCGGGGGAAGACCCCAGCATTTT